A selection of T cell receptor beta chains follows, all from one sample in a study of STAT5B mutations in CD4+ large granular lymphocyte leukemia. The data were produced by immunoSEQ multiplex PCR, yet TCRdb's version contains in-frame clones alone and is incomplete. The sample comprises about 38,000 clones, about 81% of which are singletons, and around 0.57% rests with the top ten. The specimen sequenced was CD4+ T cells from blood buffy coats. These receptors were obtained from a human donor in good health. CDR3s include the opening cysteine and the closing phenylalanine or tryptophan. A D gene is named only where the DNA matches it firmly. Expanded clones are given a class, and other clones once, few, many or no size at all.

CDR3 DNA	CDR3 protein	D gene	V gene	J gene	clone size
TGTGCCAGCCAGACGGGAGGGGGCGCAGATACGCAGTATTTT	CASQTGGGADTQYF	-	TRBV7-8	TRBJ2-3	-
TGTGCCAGTAGTCCGGGACAGGCCGCCGGGCGCTACACCTTC	CASSPGQAAGRYTF	TRBD1	TRBV19	TRBJ1-2	few
TGCGCCAGCAGCCAAGACACAGTACTCTCCTACGAGCAGTACTTC	CASSQDTVLSYEQYF	-	TRBV4-1	TRBJ2-7	once
TGTGCCAGCAGCTGGGACTTGGACGGTGAGCAGTTCTTC	CASSWDLDGEQFF	-	TRBV5-6	TRBJ2-1	few
TGTGCCAGCAGCTTGACTAGCGGGAGAGGAGATACGCAGTATTTT	CASSLTSGRGDTQYF	-	TRBV21-1	TRBJ2-3	-
TGTGCCAGCAAAAGGGACAGCTTTAACTATGGCTACACCTTC	CASKRDSFNYGYTF	TRBD1	TRBV6-6	TRBJ1-2	-
TGTGCCAGCAGGACGAGGCACTACGAGCAGTACTTC	CASRTRHYEQYF	-	TRBV27	TRBJ2-7	-
TGTGCCAGCTCACGGCGTCAGGGGCTGAACACTGAAGCTTTCTTT	CASSRRQGLNTEAFF	-	TRBV18	TRBJ1-1	few
TGTGCCAGCAGCGTAACAGGACTAGGGACGGGGACCCAGTACTTC	CASSVTGLGTGTQYF	TRBD2	TRBV9	TRBJ2-5	-
TGTGCCAGTAGTATCGACGGACCCAGCTCTGGAAACACCATATATTTT	CASSIDGPSSGNTIYF	-	TRBV19	TRBJ1-3	-
TGTGCCAGCAGGGCCCTAGCGGGACGTTACAATGAGCAGTTCTTC	CASRALAGRYNEQFF	TRBD2	TRBV6-7	TRBJ2-1	-
TGTGCCAGCCGACGGGGTAATGAAAAACTGTTTTTT	CASRRGNEKLFF	-	TRBV27	TRBJ1-4	few
TGTGCCAGCAGTGACCGGGGGGGGGCGCGTGGAAACACCATATATTTT	CASSDRGGARGNTIYF	-	TRBV6-4	TRBJ1-3	-
TGTGCCAGCAGTTTATCTTTTGGGACTAGCGTATACAATGAGCAGTTCTTC	CASSLSFGTSVYNEQFF	TRBD2	TRBV27	TRBJ2-1	-
TGTGCCAGCAGCTTAGCCGGGACTAGCGGGGGACCAGATACGCAGTATTTT	CASSLAGTSGGPDTQYF	TRBD2	TRBV5-4	TRBJ2-3	-
TGTGCCAGCAGTGATCCGGTGGATGAGCAGTTCTTC	CASSDPVDEQFF	-	TRBV6-1	TRBJ2-1	-
TGCGCCAGCAGCTTGGGTGTGGGGCAACGTAATGAAAAACTGTTTTTT	CASSLGVGQRNEKLFF	-	TRBV5-1	TRBJ1-4	-
TGTGCCAGCAGCGTAGGGACTAGCACCTACAATGAGCAGTTCTTC	CASSVGTSTYNEQFF	TRBD2	TRBV9	TRBJ2-1	-
TGCGCCAGCAGCTTGGACGGGGAAGGTGGCTACACCTTC	CASSLDGEGGYTF	-	TRBV5-1	TRBJ1-2	-
TGTGCCACCAGCAGAGCCCGTCGACCGGACTATGGCTACACCTTC	CATSRARRPDYGYTF	-	TRBV15	TRBJ1-2	-
TGTGCCATCAGCCGGGACAGGGGGTGGGATAGCAATCAGCCCCAGCATTTT	CAISRDRGWDSNQPQHF	TRBD1	TRBV10-3	TRBJ1-5	-
TGCAGCGTCAGGGTCAACACAGATACGCAGTATTTT	CSVRVNTDTQYF	-	TRBV29-1	TRBJ2-3	-
TGTGCCAGCAGCCGCCCCGGGGTCACAGATACGCAGTATTTT	CASSRPGVTDTQYF	-	TRBV7-3	TRBJ2-3	-
TGTGCCAGCTCATTTTCGGGAACTAATGAAAAACTGTTTTTT	CASSFSGTNEKLFF	-	TRBV6-1	TRBJ1-4	-
TGTGCCAGCAGTGCCTCGGACAGGCTCAATTTGGAGACCCAGTACTTC	CASSASDRLNLETQYF	TRBD1	TRBV25-1	TRBJ2-5	-
TGTGCCAGCAGCTTAGACTCCCGGCAGGGAGGCGGCTACACCTTC	CASSLDSRQGGGYTF	-	TRBV7-2	TRBJ1-2	-